The rows below give T cell receptor beta chains drawn from one sample of a study of T-cell memory formation after mild COVID-19. TCRdb reanalysed the 5' RACE reads using MiXCR and keeps one entry per CDR3 protein. The sample holds roughly 250,000 distinct CDR3 sequences, approximately 16% seen once. The sequenced sample consisted of PBMCs or a T cell subset sorted from them (not recorded which). The source of these receptors is a man between 18 and 35 years old who had mild COVID-19 (a few samples of this study predate the infection). Cell type and time point are not known. The CDR3 runs from the conserved cysteine through the conserved F or W.

j_call: TRBJ2-3; v_call: TRBV7-2; cdr3_aa: CASSQGLAGTSGDTQYF
j_call: TRBJ2-3; v_call: TRBV4-2; cdr3_aa: CASSQGFQYYGGFTDTQYF
j_call: TRBJ1-5; v_call: TRBV27; cdr3_aa: CASGLRSGANNQPQHF
j_call: TRBJ2-3; v_call: TRBV11-1; cdr3_aa: CASSLNWARTQYF
j_call: TRBJ2-2; v_call: TRBV20-1; cdr3_aa: CSARPGLTGELFF
j_call: TRBJ2-3; v_call: TRBV27; cdr3_aa: CASSRQGASTDTQYF
j_call: TRBJ2-3; v_call: TRBV20-1; cdr3_aa: CSHLGGGEDTQYF
j_call: TRBJ1-1; v_call: TRBV7-2; cdr3_aa: CASSADRGNTEAFF
j_call: TRBJ2-7; v_call: TRBV6-2/TRBV6-3; cdr3_aa: CASSPIGQGVYEQYF
j_call: TRBJ2-7; v_call: TRBV20-1; cdr3_aa: CSARDPGAVGFLYEQYF
j_call: TRBJ2-3; v_call: TRBV15; cdr3_aa: CATRTGGADTQYF
j_call: TRBJ1-2; v_call: TRBV12-5; cdr3_aa: CASGPISGGGGYTF
j_call: TRBJ2-7; v_call: TRBV6-2/TRBV6-3; cdr3_aa: CASTREPLGVQYF
j_call: TRBJ2-1; v_call: TRBV9; cdr3_aa: CASSFFNNEQFF
j_call: TRBJ2-5; v_call: TRBV7-9; cdr3_aa: CASSFGGLETQYF
j_call: TRBJ2-6; v_call: TRBV6-5; cdr3_aa: CASSRGDSFYSGANVLTF
j_call: TRBJ1-5; v_call: TRBV7-2; cdr3_aa: CASSRQGAAQPQHF
j_call: TRBJ2-1; v_call: TRBV12-3/TRBV12-4; cdr3_aa: CASRELAGSPNEQFF
j_call: TRBJ1-3; v_call: TRBV11-2; cdr3_aa: CASSLRAGLSGNTIYF
j_call: TRBJ2-1; v_call: TRBV12-3/TRBV12-4; cdr3_aa: CASSLGLAGANEQFF
j_call: TRBJ1-1; v_call: TRBV12-3/TRBV12-4; cdr3_aa: CASRSRGARNTEAFF
j_call: TRBJ2-3; v_call: TRBV29-1; cdr3_aa: CSVEDSRGGADTQYF
j_call: TRBJ2-5; v_call: TRBV7-2; cdr3_aa: CATTLVLETQYF
j_call: TRBJ2-2; v_call: TRBV5-1; cdr3_aa: CASSLFTANTGELFF
j_call: TRBJ2-2; v_call: TRBV12-3/TRBV12-4; cdr3_aa: CASNPPGPGSGELFF
j_call: TRBJ1-3; v_call: TRBV12-3/TRBV12-4; cdr3_aa: CASESSGNTIYF
j_call: TRBJ2-5; v_call: TRBV12-3/TRBV12-4; cdr3_aa: CASSFSAGPGVGTQYF
j_call: TRBJ2-1; v_call: TRBV5-6; cdr3_aa: CASSHSRPYNEQFF
j_call: TRBJ2-2; v_call: TRBV10-3; cdr3_aa: CAISELASTGELFF
j_call: TRBJ2-7; v_call: TRBV10-3; cdr3_aa: CASGSGPGDEQYF
j_call: TRBJ2-1; v_call: TRBV2; cdr3_aa: CASSFPNEQFF
j_call: TRBJ1-2; v_call: TRBV7-9; cdr3_aa: CASSDGWGQSYYGYTF